Described below is a single T cell receptor (beta chain) sequence and its context. The length of the CDR3 is 16 residues. The ends were cut back, 4 bases at V and 2 bases at J, with 15 bases in the middle. Germline values: CDR1 SGHNT, CDR2 YYREEE (reference sequence). Original processing notes: Amplification from reference gene primers served as the basis for estimated nucleated cell counts. Assay used: immunoSEQ multiplex PCR; TCRdb lists only in-frame clones, some missing. The D gene and trimming were derived from the DNA, and the V and J assignments and clone size from that table. The sample holds roughly 250,000 clones; over 80% are singletons and the top ten take around 0.85%. This entry belongs to a study of blood T cell repertoires in COVID-19. Across the whole study: T cells, B-cell-depleted T cells, or PBMCs supplied cDNA or gDNA.

The TCR sequence derives from a man aged 50 to 59 who had been exposed to COVID-19. The chain recombines TRBV5-4 with TRBJ2-2; D is possibly TRBD2 (7 bases). Material for sequencing was PBMCs or T cells enriched from blood (not recorded which). CDR3: CASSGGRGPNTGELFF. The CDR3 DNA reads TGTGCCAGCAGCGGGGGGCGGGGGCCCAACACCGGGGAGCTGTTTTTT.